The text below deals with one T cell receptor (beta chain). What it binds is unknown. The sample originates from a study of shared clonotypes between healthy human individuals. Across the whole study: There were three CD4 naive, three CD4 memory, two CD8 naive and one CD8 memory plates per donor.

The genomic DNA of each subset was split evenly across several immunoSEQ plates. The data were produced by immunoSEQ multiplex PCR, yet TCRdb's version contains in-frame clones alone and is incomplete. Among more than 550,000 clones listed, 55% to 80% were seen once. CDR1 is KGHSH, CDR2 LQKENI, per germline. The CDR3 has 15 amino acids. Regarding the study as a whole: Tissues were not sampled, only blood, and their repertoires likely differ.

Sequenced material: memory CD4+ T cells sorted from blood. Indicated subset: CD45RA-negative fraction. The chain carries TRBV18 and TRBJ2-5, with 10 bases aligning to TRBD2. The J call is uncertain, as TRBJ2-7 better fits the DNA end. This sequence originates from a woman between 25 and 40 years old in good health. In DNA form, the CDR3 reads TGTGCCAGCTCACAGGCTAGCGGGAGTATCTACGAGCAGTACTTC. As protein: CASSQASGSIYEQYF.